This is a list of T cell receptor beta chains from one sample in a study of blood T cell repertoires in COVID-19. Generated by immunoSEQ multiplex PCR, the TCRdb table keeps only in-frame clones and is missing some. The table has under 300,000 clones, over 75% seen once. Sequencing was performed on peripheral blood. The source of these receptors is a woman aged 70-85 years with acute or convalescent COVID-19. CDR3s include the opening cysteine and the closing phenylalanine or tryptophan. Fields, in order: clone size, V gene, D gene, CDR3 length, J gene, CDR3 protein, CDR3 DNA. D genes are given only for firm matches. A clone size is listed for some rows: how often the clone was seen (once, few, many), or a class if it is expanded.

clone_size: .; v_call: TRBV19; d_call: .; cdr3_length: 15; j_call: TRBJ1-2; cdr3_aa: CASSSPGRGYYGYTF; cdr3_nt: TGTGCCAGTAGTAGCCCCGGGAGAGGTTACTATGGCTACACCTTC
clone_size: .; v_call: TRBV3-1/TRBV3-2; d_call: .; cdr3_length: 15; j_call: TRBJ1-6; cdr3_aa: CASSYAGSMISPLHF; cdr3_nt: TGTGCCAGCAGCTATGCGGGATCTATGATTTCACCCCTCCACTTT
clone_size: .; v_call: TRBV3-1/TRBV3-2; d_call: .; cdr3_length: 16; j_call: TRBJ2-6; cdr3_aa: CASSQGRPSGANVLTF; cdr3_nt: TGTGCCAGCAGCCAAGGGAGGCCCTCTGGGGCCAACGTCCTGACTTTC
clone_size: .; v_call: TRBV7-8; d_call: .; cdr3_length: 18; j_call: TRBJ1-5; cdr3_aa: CASSLGGWGSLSNQPQHF; cdr3_nt: TGTGCCAGCAGCTTAGGGGGCTGGGGATCCCTTAGCAATCAGCCCCAGCATTTT
clone_size: .; v_call: TRBV2; d_call: .; cdr3_length: 13; j_call: TRBJ2-7; cdr3_aa: CASSPFSSYEQYF; cdr3_nt: TGTGCCAGCAGTCCCTTTAGCTCCTACGAGCAGTACTTC
clone_size: .; v_call: TRBV2; d_call: .; cdr3_length: 15; j_call: TRBJ1-2; cdr3_aa: CATTPYRTASYGYTF; cdr3_nt: TGTGCCACCACTCCATACCGGACAGCCAGCTATGGCTACACCTTC
clone_size: .; v_call: TRBV29-1; d_call: .; cdr3_length: 14; j_call: TRBJ1-5; cdr3_aa: CSVGAANSNQPQHF; cdr3_nt: TGCAGCGTTGGGGCAGCTAATAGCAATCAGCCCCAGCATTTT
clone_size: .; v_call: TRBV6-4; d_call: .; cdr3_length: 13; j_call: TRBJ2-7; cdr3_aa: CASSDGASSEQYF; cdr3_nt: TGTGCCAGCAGTGATGGGGCTAGTTCCGAGCAGTACTTC
clone_size: .; v_call: TRBV9; d_call: TRBD1; cdr3_length: 13; j_call: TRBJ2-2; cdr3_aa: CASSEQGAGELFF; cdr3_nt: TGTGCCAGCAGCGAACAGGGGGCCGGGGAGCTGTTTTTT
clone_size: .; v_call: TRBV4-2; d_call: .; cdr3_length: 16; j_call: TRBJ1-3; cdr3_aa: CASSQEGGGRGNTIYF; cdr3_nt: TGTGCCAGCAGCCAAGAGGGGGGAGGGAGAGGGAACACCATATATTTT
clone_size: .; v_call: TRBV7-8; d_call: .; cdr3_length: 14; j_call: TRBJ2-5; cdr3_aa: CASSLQRAQETQYF; cdr3_nt: TGTGCCAGCAGCTTACAGCGGGCCCAAGAGACCCAGTACTTC
clone_size: .; v_call: TRBV7-8; d_call: TRBD1; cdr3_length: 14; j_call: TRBJ2-7; cdr3_aa: CASSPRTGGHEQYF; cdr3_nt: TGTGCCAGCAGCCCTAGGACAGGGGGCCACGAGCAGTACTTC
clone_size: .; v_call: TRBV10-2; d_call: .; cdr3_length: 12; j_call: TRBJ2-3; cdr3_aa: CASKAGTDTQYF; cdr3_nt: TGCGCCAGCAAAGCGGGCACAGATACGCAGTATTTT
clone_size: .; v_call: TRBV3-1/TRBV3-2; d_call: .; cdr3_length: 16; j_call: TRBJ2-2; cdr3_aa: CASSQQPPRVGGELFF; cdr3_nt: TGTGCCAGCAGCCAGCAACCTCCCAGGGTTGGCGGGGAGCTGTTTTTT
clone_size: .; v_call: TRBV5-1; d_call: TRBD1; cdr3_length: 17; j_call: TRBJ1-3; cdr3_aa: CASSPIPTDRGGNTIYF; cdr3_nt: TGCGCCAGCAGCCCTATCCCTACAGACAGGGGAGGGAACACCATATATTTT
clone_size: few; v_call: TRBV7-3; d_call: .; cdr3_length: 20; j_call: TRBJ1-1; cdr3_aa: CASSLNPLSGIGLTNTEAFF; cdr3_nt: TGTGCCAGCAGCTTAAATCCCCTCTCGGGTATAGGCCTAACTAACACTGAAGCTTTCTTT